These 9 T cell receptor beta chains were all obtained from the same sample, sequenced in a study of cytomegalovirus exposure and HLA in healthy donors. Profiling relied on immunoSEQ multiplex PCR, and the TCRdb table lists in-frame clones only, not all of them. The table shows about 360,000 clones, with roughly 89% occurring only once. The sequencing sample was made of PBMCs. The receptors here all came from a woman in her late teens or twenties in good health and CMV-seronegative.

The genes are TRBV5-1 and TRBJ2-5; 9 positions agree with TRBD2. Unmatched junction bases numbered 9, after V lost 4 bases and J lost 2 bases. The germline CDR1 and CDR2 sequences are SGHRS and YFSETQ. The CDR3 covers 16 residues. CDR3: CASSLSSGSGQETQYF. CDR3 sequence (DNA): TGCGCCAGCAGCCTCAGTAGCGGGAGTGGGCAAGAGACCCAGTACTTC.

The rearrangement uses TRBV6-1 and TRBJ2-3; no definite D call. Trimming pared 8 bases from V and 6 bases from J, leaving 21 bases between. The germline CDR1 and CDR2 sequences are MNHNS and SASEGT. This CDR3 spans 15 amino acids. CDR3 protein: CASADVWRPSDTQYF. Here the CDR3 DNA reads TGTGCCAGCGCCGACGTTTGGCGGCCAAGCGATACGCAGTATTTT.

V is TRBV6-1 and J is TRBJ2-7; the match to TRBD2 covers 12 bases. J was trimmed by 8 bases and V by 0 bases; bases with no gene match: 5. The CDR3 length is 15 residues. Germline CDR1 MNHNS, CDR2 SASEGT. CDR3: CASSEAGLAGIKQYF. In DNA, the CDR3 is TGTGCCAGCAGTGAAGCTGGACTAGCGGGGATCAAGCAGTACTTC.

The chain joins TRBV25-1 to TRBJ1-3, with D perhaps matching TRBD1 (6 bases). Germline assignment: CDR1 MGHDK and CDR2 SYGVNS. CDR3 length: 16 residues. Trimming cost V 5 bases and J 0 bases, with 14 bases left between them. CDR3 residues: CASSPSDRFSGNTIYF. CDR3 coding DNA: TGTGCCAGCAGTCCGTCGGACAGATTCTCTGGAAACACCATATATTTT.

This chain connects TRBV9 to TRBJ2-3; maybe TRBD2 (5 bases). The germline V and J ends were trimmed by 3 bases and 0 bases, with 14 bases remaining between them. In germline, CDR1 is SGDLS, CDR2 YYNGEE. The length of the CDR3 is 16 residues. In nucleotides, the CDR3 is TGTGCCAGCAGCGCCAAAGCGGTTGCTAGCACAGATACGCAGTATTTT. Its protein is CASSAKAVASTDTQYF.

V gene TRBV6-5 combines with J gene TRBJ1-6, with D perhaps TRBD1 (5 bases). This CDR3 has 13 residues. Germline values: CDR1 MNHEY, CDR2 SVGAGI. Trimming took off 3 bases at V and 10 bases at J, with 10 bases between the two ends. CDR3: CASSYRQGSPLHF. The CDR3 nucleotides read TGTGCCAGCAGTTATCGGCAGGGATCACCCCTCCACTTT.

This chain connects TRBV6-6 to TRBJ2-1, with 10 bases lining up with TRBD2. The germline gives CDR1 MNHNY, CDR2 SVGAGI (reference sequence). The CDR3 covers 16 residues. Unmatched junction bases numbered 5, after V lost 2 bases and J lost 4 bases. This CDR3 is CASSYPRTSGYNEQFF. DNA of the CDR3: TGTGCCAGCAGTTACCCGCGGACTAGCGGATACAATGAGCAGTTCTTC.

The chain has TRBV6-5 and TRBJ2-7; 10 bases fit TRBD1. This CDR3 comprises 15 residues. V lost 6 bases to trimming and J lost 3 bases; unmatched junction nucleotides: 8. Germline assignment: CDR1 MNHEY and CDR2 SVGAGI. CDR3 sequence reads: CASSRGTGVFYEQYF. The CDR3 nucleotides are TGTGCCAGCAGCCGCGGGACAGGGGTCTTCTACGAGCAGTACTTC.

The V and J genes are TRBV28 and TRBJ2-7; perhaps TRBD2 as D (7 bases). Germline CDR1 and CDR2: MDHEN and SYDVKM. The CDR3 is 14 amino acids. Trimming pared 2 bases from V and 1 base from J, leaving 9 bases between. In DNA, the CDR3 is TGTGCCAGCAGTTTAAAGGGGGGGTCCTACGAGCAGTACTTC. This codes for CASSLKGGSYEQYF.